This T cell receptor beta chain was sequenced in a study of blood T cell repertoires in COVID-19. Measured with immunoSEQ multiplex PCR; TCRdb has only the in-frame clones, and not every one. The sample has about 390,000 clones; just under 90% are singletons. Symptom resolution, clearance, or two negative PCRs marked the recovered donors of Cohort 3. J lost 3 bases, V lost 4 bases, and 8 bases had no gene match. This CDR3 is built from 17 residues. In germline, CDR1 is SGDLS, CDR2 YYNGEE. The sequence was collected from a woman aged 45 to 65 who had recovered from COVID-19. The chain joins TRBV9 to TRBJ2-3; 13 bases are a match to TRBD2. Sequencing was carried out using PBMCs or T cells enriched from blood (not recorded which). CDR3 DNA: TGTGCCAGCAGCCAGAAAATGACTAGCGGGGGGACAGATACGCAGTATTTT. Protein product: CASSQKMTSGGTDTQYF.